Below, 20 T cell receptor beta chains from the same sample are listed, as sequenced in a study of blood T cell repertoires in COVID-19. The assay was immunoSEQ multiplex PCR, and TCRdb's table has in-frame clones only and misses some. The sample has 200,000 to 250,000 clones, around 88% seen once; the top ten hold roughly 1.5%. The sequenced sample was peripheral blood. The source is a man aged 18 to 30 with active or convalescent COVID-19.

The gene calls are TRBV5-8 and TRBJ2-3; 9 bases match TRBD1. With 6 bases clipped from V and 4 bases from J, the junction kept 12 bases outside the gene matches. This CDR3 is built from 16 residues. CDR1 and CDR2 from the germline V gene are SGHTS and YDEGEE. The CDR3 loop is CASTEPQGARPDTQYF. The CDR3 bases are TGTGCCAGCACCGAACCACAGGGGGCGCGCCCAGATACGCAGTATTTT.

This chain joins TRBV7-2 and TRBJ2-5, with 7 nucleotides matching TRBD2. The CDR3 sequence is 17 residues long. The J segment lost 5 bases and the V segment lost 0 bases, leaving 12 bases of the junction unmatched. The V gene's germline CDR1 is SGHTA and CDR2 FQGNSA. The CDR3, as DNA: TGTGCCAGCAGCTTAGCTCGCGGGAGTAGAATAGTGGAGACCCAGTACTTC. It is translated as CASSLARGSRIVETQYF.

This clone was recorded a few times. This chain links TRBV6-6 with TRBJ2-1; possible D gene TRBD2, 5 bases. The CDR3 spans 16 residues. Germline lookup yields CDR1 MNHNY and CDR2 SVGAGI (reference sequence). Trimming removed 6 bases from V and 6 bases from J, with 21 bases in between. This chain's CDR3 is CASSRFMDSRSNEQFF. For the CDR3, the DNA is TGTGCCAGCAGCCGCTTTATGGACTCGCGCAGCAATGAGCAGTTCTTC.

The V and J genes are TRBV15 and TRBJ1-1; D not resolved. The CDR3 covers 15 residues. Germline CDR1 reads LNHNV; CDR2 reads YYDKDF (reference sequence). Trimming stripped 2 bases from V and 0 bases from J, with 10 bases between. For the CDR3, the DNA is TGTGCCACCAGCAGACCTACAGAACTGAACACTGAAGCTTTCTTT. Translated: CATSRPTELNTEAFF. Filled out from reference TRBV15 and TRBJ1-1, the complete variable domain reads DAMVIQNPRYQVTQFGKPVTLSCSQTLNHNVMYWYQQKSSQAPKLLFHYYDKDFNNEADTPDNFQSRRPNTSFCFLDIRSPGLGDTAMYLCATSRPTELNTEAFFGQGTRLTVV.

The chain joins TRBV5-6 to TRBJ2-5, with 12 positions matching TRBD2. CDR3 length: 17 residues. Germline V CDR1 and CDR2: SGHDT, YYEEEE. Trimming at V came to 6 bases and at J to 5 bases, leaving 14 bases not matched to a gene. Written as DNA, the CDR3 is TGTGCCAGCATTCGGGCTAGCGGGAGGGCTTGGTCGGAGACCCAGTACTTC. This gives the protein CASIRASGRAWSETQYF.

This clone was seen only a few times. V usage is TRBV9 and J usage is TRBJ2-7; possible D gene TRBD1, 6 bases. This CDR3 comprises 14 residues. With 0 bases removed from V and 1 base from J, the gap between germline ends came to 8 bases. Germline loops: CDR1 SGDLS, CDR2 YYNGEE. CDR3 nucleotides: TGTGCCAGCAGCGTAGACAGGGATTCCTACGAGCAGTACTTC. Translated: CASSVDRDSYEQYF.

In the case of this clone: Other nucleotide sequences in the sample specify the same CDR3. The chain links TRBV9 to TRBJ1-1; D remains ambiguous. The CDR3 covers 13 residues. CDR1 is SGDLS and CDR2 is YYNGEE in the germline V gene. V was pared by 2 bases and J by 4 bases, with 9 bases between. CDR3 DNA: TGTGCCAGCAGCGTCCGGGGTGGCACTGAAGCTTTCTTT. This gives the protein CASSVRGGTEAFF.

The chain has TRBV5-1 and TRBJ2-2, with 8 bases aligning to TRBD2. CDR1 and CDR2 from the germline V gene are SGHRS and YFSETQ. The J segment lost 3 bases and the V segment lost 1 base, leaving 5 bases of the junction unmatched. The CDR3 spans 16 residues. The CDR3 nucleotides read TGCGCCAGCAGCTTGCCGGCGGGAGGATACACCGGGGAGCTGTTTTTT. Protein sequence: CASSLPAGGYTGELFF.

This chain connects TRBV29-1 to TRBJ2-3; 8 nucleotides align to TRBD1. This CDR3 region has 14 residues. From germline, CDR1 is SQVTM and CDR2 ANQGSEA. Trimming cost V 1 base and J 3 bases; bases outside gene matches: 3. CDR3 residues: CSVEGRQGTDTQYF. The CDR3 DNA reads as TGCAGCGTTGAAGGGAGACAGGGGACAGATACGCAGTATTTT.

The gene calls are TRBV27 and TRBJ1-3, with D unclear. Germline V lookup: CDR1 MNHEY, CDR2 SMNVEV (reference sequence). The CDR3 has 16 amino acids. Trimming cost V 4 bases and J 0 bases, with 13 bases left between them. For the CDR3, the DNA is TGTGCCAGCAGTTCCACGACGGAGAGCTCTGGAAACACCATATATTTT. Translating it yields CASSSTTESSGNTIYF.

The V gene is TRBV19, the J gene TRBJ2-3; the match to TRBD1 covers 7 bases. This CDR3 is 15 amino acids long. V was pared by 3 bases and J by 4 bases, with 7 bases of the junction left unmatched. Germline CDR1 LNHDA, CDR2 SQIVND (reference sequence). CDR3 bases: TGTGCCAGTAGTATGATACAGGGGTTCGCAGATACGCAGTATTTT. Translation: CASSMIQGFADTQYF.

This clone occurred once. The J gene is TRBJ1-2, the V gene TRBV20-1; 12 nucleotides match TRBD1. The CDR3 is 16 residues long. Looked up from germline, CDR1 is DFQATT and CDR2 is SNEGSKA (reference sequence). V lost 3 bases and J lost 3; bases outside the gene matches: 8. CDR3 DNA: TGCAGTGCTAGTGGCTCGGGACAGGGGGCTCACTATGGCTACACCTTC. This translates into CSASGSGQGAHYGYTF.

The V call is TRBV6-5, the J call TRBJ1-2, with 7 nucleotides matching TRBD1. This CDR3 is built from 14 residues. CDR1 and CDR2 (germline): MNHEY, SVGAGI. V gave up 7 bases and J gave up 8 bases; unmatched junction bases: 13. In DNA form, the CDR3 reads TGTGCCAGCACCTCCGGGACAGCCCTTAGAGGCTACACCTTC. Protein: CASTSGTALRGYTF.

The chain links TRBV5-4 to TRBJ1-2; 9 bases are shared with TRBD1. With V trimmed by 4 bases and J by 4 bases, 8 bases remained unmatched. The CDR3 is 15 residues long. Germline CDR1 is SGHNT and CDR2 is YYREEE (reference sequence). The CDR3, as DNA: TGTGCCAGCAGCCCTTGGGAACAGGGGGCCTATGGCTACACCTTC. It specifies CASSPWEQGAYGYTF. Full variable domain (remainder filled in from reference TRBV5-4 and TRBJ1-2): ETGVTQSPTHLIKTRGQQVTLRCSSQSGHNTVSWYQQALGQGPQFIFQYYREEENGRGNFPPRFSGLQFPNYSSELNVNALELDDSALYLCASSPWEQGAYGYTFGSGTRLTVV.

The chain links TRBV19 to TRBJ1-4, with 8 bases matching TRBD1. V gave up 5 bases and J gave up 7 bases; unmatched junction bases: 6. The germline gives CDR1 LNHDA, CDR2 SQIVND (reference sequence). The CDR3 runs 14 residues. The CDR3 bases are TGTGCCAGTAGTGTCGGGACAGGCGCTGAAAAACTGTTTTTT. It specifies CASSVGTGAEKLFF.

This clone was seen only once. The CDR3: CASSDMTSDTDTQYF. The DNA of the CDR3 is TGTGCCAGCAGCGACATGACTAGCGATACAGATACGCAGTATTTT. This rearrangement joins TRBV6-4 to TRBJ2-3; TRBD2 matches at 8 bases. This CDR3 is built from 15 residues. The V and J ends lost 6 bases and 3 bases, in that order; junction bases with no gene match: 8. Germline-derived CDR1 and CDR2 are MRHNA and SNTAGT.

This clone has just one count. This chain uses TRBV25-1 with TRBJ2-7; 9 nucleotides line up with TRBD2. Germline CDR1 MGHDK, CDR2 SYGVNS. Germline trimming cut 5 bases from V and 0 bases from J; bases unmatched to any gene: 5. The CDR3 spans 15 residues. The CDR3 bases are TGTGCCAGCAGTCCAAGACTAGCGGTCTCCTACGAGCAGTACTTC. Protein: CASSPRLAVSYEQYF.

The chain carries TRBV19 and TRBJ2-7; 7 positions agree with TRBD1. J was trimmed by 3 bases and V by 11 bases; bases with no gene match: 13. This CDR3 has 14 residues. Germline CDR1 reads LNHDA; CDR2 reads SQIVND (reference sequence). CDR3 DNA sequence: TGTGCCCCATTTCCGGACAGGTTTTTCTACGAGCAGTACTTC. Amino acids: CAPFPDRFFYEQYF.

The J gene is TRBJ1-3, the V gene TRBV9; D not resolved. This CDR3 has 15 residues. Germline V gene data show CDR1 as SGDLS and CDR2 as YYNGEE. V gave up 2 bases and J gave up 4 bases, with 13 bases separating them. DNA for the CDR3: TGTGCCAGCAGCGTTAACGACAAAACAGGAAACACCATATATTTT. Translation: CASSVNDKTGNTIYF. The full variable domain, in which reference TRBV9 and TRBJ1-3 provide the parts outside the CDR3, is DSGVTQTPKHLITATGQRVTLRCSPRSGDLSVYWYQQSLDQGLQFLIQYYNGEERAKGNILERFSAQQFPDLHSELNLSSLELGDSALYFCASSVNDKTGNTIYFGEGSWLTVV.

J is TRBJ1-1 and V is TRBV28, with D unresolved. The CDR3 is 12 amino acids. CDR1 and CDR2 from the germline V gene are MDHEN and SYDVKM. Trimming cost V 2 bases and J 6 bases, with 7 bases left between them. The CDR3 region is CASSLDLSEAFF. Written as DNA, the CDR3 is TGTGCCAGCAGTTTAGACTTATCTGAAGCTTTCTTT.